The rows below give T cell receptor beta chains drawn from one sample of a study of T-cell reconstitution after alpha-beta-depleted transplantation in children. TCRdb independently ran MiXCR on the PCR reads; one entry per CDR3 protein. The sample has 350,000 to 450,000 distinct CDR3 sequences, around 21% seen once; the top ten hold 3.8%. Sequences were derived from PBMCs from the stem cell graft donor, sampled from the stem cell graft. The origin of the receptors is a human donor who donated a stem cell graft to a child with acute myeloid leukemia. CDR3s include the opening cysteine and the closing phenylalanine or tryptophan. The D gene is left open where the match is weak. Not every row has a clone size; where given, it reads once, few, many or a size class.

>TRBV12-3/TRBV12-4|TRBJ2-3|TRBD1|.
TGTGCCAGCAGCAGGGACAGGGTGACGCAGTATTTT
CASSRDRVTQYF
>TRBV28|TRBJ2-7|TRBD2|.
TGTGCCAGCACCAAAGGGAGCGGGAGGGCCGGGGAGCAGTACTTC
CASTKGSGRAGEQYF
>TRBV20-1|TRBJ2-7|TRBD2|.
TGCAGTGCTAGGTTCCCCCGCGGGAGCGGGTACGAGCAGTACTTC
CSARFPRGSGYEQYF
>TRBV20-1|TRBJ2-1|TRBD2|.
TGCAGTGCTAGAGTAGCAAGGACTAGCGGGAGGGGTAGCTCCTACAATGAGCAGTTCTTC
CSARVARTSGRGSSYNEQFF
>TRBV6-1|TRBJ2-3|.|few
TGTGCCAGCAATGCAGCGAACACAGATACGCAGTATTTT
CASNAANTDTQYF
>TRBV5-1|TRBJ2-1|.|many
TGCGCCAGCAGCTTGGCATCTTACAATGAGCAGTTCTTC
CASSLASYNEQFF
>TRBV4-1|TRBJ2-3|TRBD2|.
TGCGCCAGCAGCCTCCGGACTAGCGGGATGGGTAGCACAGATACGCAGTATTTT
CASSLRTSGMGSTDTQYF
>TRBV20-1|TRBJ2-7|TRBD2|few
TGCAGTGCTAAAACTAGCGGGGTCACCTACGAGCAGTACTTC
CSAKTSGVTYEQYF
>TRBV12-3/TRBV12-4|TRBJ1-2|TRBD1|many
TGTGCCAGCAGTCCAGGGACAGCAGCTAACTATGGCTACACCTTC
CASSPGTAANYGYTF
>TRBV29-1|TRBJ2-3|.|many
TGCAGCGTCGGGGGAAGGGTCGCAGATACGCAGTATTTT
CSVGGRVADTQYF
>TRBV15|TRBJ1-5|TRBD1|.
TGTGCCACCAGCAGGACAGGGATCAAGCAGCCCCAGCATTTT
CATSRTGIKQPQHF
>TRBV20-1|TRBJ2-5|TRBD1|few
TGCAGTGCCCTAACCCCCGAGATAGACAGGGGAGGAGAAGAGACCCAGTACTTC
CSALTPEIDRGGEETQYF
>TRBV28|TRBJ2-7|.|few
TGTGCCAGCAAAGTCACAGACTCCTACGAGCAGTACTTC
CASKVTDSYEQYF
>TRBV20-1|TRBJ2-1|.|.
TGCAGTGAAAATGGGCCCGGGACCGGGAACAATGAGCAGTTCTTC
CSENGPGTGNNEQFF
>TRBV7-7|TRBJ2-2|.|.
TGTGCTAGCAGCTCAGGGTTGGACGGGGAGCTGTTTTTT
CASSSGLDGELFF
>TRBV5-1|TRBJ2-5|.|few
TGCGCCAGCAGCTACCAGGGGGGGAAAGAGACCCAGTACTTC
CASSYQGGKETQYF
>TRBV6-5|TRBJ2-7|TRBD1|.
TGTGCCAGCAGTTACGGGACAGGCCTCGAGCAGTACTTC
CASSYGTGLEQYF
>TRBV29-1|TRBJ2-5|.|many
TGCAGCGTTGAAGAAGGAAGGGGTGAGACCCAGTACTTC
CSVEEGRGETQYF
>TRBV3-1|TRBJ1-1|TRBD1|few
TGTGCCAGCAGCCAAGGACAGGGGGACGGTGAAGCTTTCTTT
CASSQGQGDGEAFF
>TRBV6-2/TRBV6-3|TRBJ2-7|.|.
TGTGCCAGCAGTTCTTCTGTCGATGAGCAGTACTTC
CASSSSVDEQYF
>TRBV24-1|TRBJ2-2|.|.
TGTGCCACCAGTGACCTCGGACGGTCTCGATCCACCGGGGAGCTGTTTTTT
CATSDLGRSRSTGELFF
>TRBV10-1|TRBJ2-1|.|few
TGCGCCAGCGGGAGTAGGCCGTGGGATGAGCAGTTCTTC
CASGSRPWDEQFF
>TRBV7-8|TRBJ2-7|TRBD1|.
TGTGCCAGCAGCTTAGCGCTTTTATACGGGACAGGGGAAAACGAGCAGTACTTC
CASSLALLYGTGENEQYF
>TRBV7-8|TRBJ2-5|TRBD1|.
TGTGCCAGCAGCTCAAACAGGGGTGAGACCCAGTACTTC
CASSSNRGETQYF
>TRBV10-2|TRBJ2-3|.|once
TGCGCCAGCAGGGGGGGACCCATCACAGATACGCAGTATTTT
CASRGGPITDTQYF
>TRBV28|TRBJ1-1|TRBD1|few
TGTGCCAGCAGAACAGGGGGAGCTTTCTTT
CASRTGGAFF
>TRBV7-6|TRBJ2-1|.|.
TGTGCCAGCAGCTTAGCTGGACAGTACAATGAGCAGTTCTTC
CASSLAGQYNEQFF
>TRBV12-3/TRBV12-4|TRBJ1-4|.|.
TGTGCCAGCAGCCCCGGGACGGGCCAGGGAAAACTGTTTTTT
CASSPGTGQGKLFF
>TRBV20-1|TRBJ2-1|TRBD2|many
TGCAGTGCCCAATTAGGACTAGCGGGAGTACTCAATGAGCAGTTCTTC
CSAQLGLAGVLNEQFF
>TRBV7-9|TRBJ2-3|TRBD2|.
TGTGCCAGCAGCTCGTCCTTGGGCGGGAGAACAGATACGCAGTATTTT
CASSSSLGGRTDTQYF
>TRBV12-3/TRBV12-4|TRBJ2-5|TRBD1|.
TGTGCCAGCAGTCCTCAACAGGGGGGGACCCAGTACTTC
CASSPQQGGTQYF
>TRBV28|TRBJ2-2|.|few
TGTGCCAGCAGTCACATAGGAGGGCACGATACCGGGGAGCTGTTTTTT
CASSHIGGHDTGELFF
>TRBV29-1|TRBJ1-1|TRBD1|.
TGCAGCGTTGAAGGCCAGGGGGCGACTGAAGCTTTCTTT
CSVEGQGATEAFF
>TRBV4-2|TRBJ2-3|.|.
TGTGCCAGCAGCCAGCCTACTAGTATCACAGATACGCAGTATTTT
CASSQPTSITDTQYF